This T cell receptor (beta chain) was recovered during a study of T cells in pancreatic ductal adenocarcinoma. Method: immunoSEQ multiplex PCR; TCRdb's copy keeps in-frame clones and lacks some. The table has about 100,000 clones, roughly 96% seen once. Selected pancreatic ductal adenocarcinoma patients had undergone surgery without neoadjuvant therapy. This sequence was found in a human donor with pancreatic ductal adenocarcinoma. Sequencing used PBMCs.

Here the CDR3 DNA reads TGTGCCAGCAGACCACCCAGGGCGGGGACCTACGAGCAGTACTTC. Amino acid sequence: CASRPPRAGTYEQYF. V is TRBV27 and J is TRBJ2-7; the D gene is possibly TRBD2 (6 bases). In germline, CDR1 is MNHEY, CDR2 SMNVEV (reference sequence). The CDR3 length is 15 residues. V was cut by 6 bases and J by 2 bases, with 17 bases left in between.